These 25 T cell receptor beta chains share one sample of origin, sequenced in a study of T-cell memory formation after mild COVID-19. TCRdb re-derived calls from the 5' RACE reads in MiXCR, one entry per CDR3 protein. The sample consists of some 260,000 distinct CDR3 sequences, roughly 17% of them appearing once. The sequenced material came from PBMCs or a T cell subset sorted from them (not recorded which). Source of these receptors: a man younger than 30 who had mild COVID-19 (a few samples of this study predate the infection). Cell type and time point are not known.

The chain employs TRBV2 and TRBJ2-3; D is tentatively TRBD1 or TRBD2 (5 bases each). Germline assignment: CDR1 SNHLY and CDR2 FYNNEI. The CDR3 has 15 amino acids. V was clipped by 9 bases and J by 5 bases, with 21 bases between them. The CDR3 region is CASLGRDAQLDTQYF. DNA for the CDR3: TGTGCCAGTCTGGGCAGGGACGCTCAACTAGATACGCAGTATTTT.

The genes are TRBV20-1 and TRBJ1-1; tentative D call: TRBD1 (6 bases). The V and J ends lost 2 bases and 4 bases respectively, with 17 bases between them. Germline V gene sequence: CDR1 DFQATT, CDR2 SNEGSKA (reference sequence). The CDR3 is 15 residues long. The CDR3 region is CSARPGTLGVTEAFF. As DNA, the CDR3 is TGCAGTGCTAGACCTGGGACATTGGGGGTCACTGAAGCTTTCTTT.

The sample holds a few counts of this clonotype. The chain joins TRBV5-1 to TRBJ2-1, with TRBD1 identical over 10 bases. Germline V gene lookup returns CDR1 SGHRS and CDR2 YFSETQ. The CDR3 extends over 15 amino acids. The ends lost 4 bases at V and 8 bases at J; junction bases unmatched: 9. The DNA for the CDR3 is TGCGCCAGCAGCCCCGGACAGGGGGTTTACCATGAGCAGTTCTTC. It yields the protein CASSPGQGVYHEQFF.

The sample holds many counts of this clonotype. V gene TRBV5-4 combines with J gene TRBJ2-1; the D gene is possibly TRBD2 (7 bases). This CDR3 is 14 amino acids long. Trimming took 4 bases from V and 8 from J, leaving 16 bases between them. In germline, CDR1 is SGHNT, CDR2 YYREEE (reference sequence). The CDR3 here is CASSPLGGLHEQFF. DNA for the CDR3: TGTGCCAGCAGCCCCCTGGGGGGGCTCCATGAGCAGTTCTTC. The full variable domain, its missing parts supplied by reference TRBV5-4 and TRBJ2-1, is ETGVTQSPTHLIKTRGQQVTLRCSSQSGHNTVSWYQQALGQGPQFIFQYYREEENGRGNFPPRFSGLQFPNYSSELNVNALELDDSALYLCASSPLGGLHEQFFGPGTRLTVL.

The chain carries TRBV27 and TRBJ2-3; D possibly corresponds to TRBD1 (6 bases). V dropped 6 bases and J dropped 4 bases, with 14 bases sitting between them. Germline V CDR1 and CDR2: MNHEY, SMNVEV (reference sequence). The CDR3 runs 14 residues. This CDR3 reads CASRHRDGADTQYF. The CDR3 coding sequence is TGTGCCAGCAGACACAGGGATGGGGCAGATACGCAGTATTTT.

The V gene is TRBV7-3, the J gene TRBJ2-3; 7 bases are shared with TRBD2. From germline, CDR1 is SGHTA and CDR2 FQGTGA. Trimming cost V 1 base and J 4 bases; bases outside gene matches: 11. There are 17 residues in the CDR3. This CDR3 reads CASSLKVTGGVPDTQYF. In DNA form, the CDR3 reads TGTGCCAGCAGCTTAAAGGTTACGGGAGGAGTCCCAGATACGCAGTATTTT.

This clonotype was counted many times. In DNA, the CDR3 is TGTGCCTGGAGAGCGGCAGCCCAAGAGACCCAGTACTTC. Protein: CAWRAAAQETQYF. This chain uses TRBV30 with TRBJ2-5; maybe TRBD2 (5 bases). This CDR3 comprises 13 residues. V was clipped by 3 bases and J by 1 base, with 9 bases between them. Germline lookup yields CDR1 GTSNPN and CDR2 SVGIG (reference sequence). Full variable domain (rest looked up from reference TRBV30 and TRBJ2-5): SQTIHQWPATLVQPVGSPLSLECTVEGTSNPNLYWYRQAAGRGLQLLFYSVGIGQISSEVPQNLSASRPQDRQFILSSKKLLLSDSGFYLCAWRAAAQETQYFGPGTRLLVL.

This chain joins TRBV12-3 or TRBV12-4 and TRBJ1-2; 9 bases map to TRBD1. This CDR3 comprises 13 residues. The ends lost 5 bases at V and 7 bases at J; junction bases unmatched: 5. This CDR3 is CASSADRGTGYTF. CDR3 nucleotide sequence: TGTGCCAGCAGTGCGGACAGGGGAACTGGCTACACCTTC.

This clonotype came up a few times. The genes are TRBV20-1 and TRBJ2-2; the D is unclear. The CDR3 loop spans 10 amino acids. Germline V CDR1 and CDR2: DFQATT, SNEGSKA (reference sequence). V shed 6 bases and J shed 6 bases, with 5 bases lying between them. The CDR3 DNA reads as TGCAGTGCAACCTCCGGGGAGCTGTTTTTT. Amino acid sequence: CSATSGELFF.

The chain employs TRBV20-1 and TRBJ2-3; TRBD2 matches 12 bases. CDR1 and CDR2 from the germline V gene are DFQATT and SNEGSKA (reference sequence). The V and J ends lost 6 bases and 3 bases, in that order; junction bases with no gene match: 7. CDR3 length: 15 amino acids. The CDR3 is CSARTSGKVTDTQYF. In DNA form, the CDR3 reads TGCAGTGCCAGGACTAGCGGGAAGGTAACAGATACGCAGTATTTT.

This clonotype was recorded a few times. This chain links TRBV20-1 with TRBJ1-1; 9 nucleotides align to TRBD1. The CDR3 contains 13 residues. V shed 6 bases, J shed 5 bases, and the junction held 7 bases outside the gene matches. Germline V gene lookup returns CDR1 DFQATT and CDR2 SNEGSKA (reference sequence). The DNA of the CDR3 is TGCAGTGCCCCCAGGACAGGGGATACTGAAGCTTTCTTT. Translated: CSAPRTGDTEAFF.

The J gene is TRBJ2-3, the V gene TRBV15, with 12 bases matching TRBD2. The CDR3 sequence is 17 residues long. V was pared by 2 bases and J by 4 bases, with 7 bases of the junction left unmatched. Germline CDR1 and CDR2: LNHNV and YYDKDF (reference sequence). The CDR3: CATSRLLAGGQPDTQYF. In nucleotides, the CDR3 is TGTGCCACCAGCAGACTACTAGCGGGGGGACAACCAGATACGCAGTATTTT. Complete variable domain (other parts from reference TRBV15 and TRBJ2-3): DAMVIQNPRYQVTQFGKPVTLSCSQTLNHNVMYWYQQKSSQAPKLLFHYYDKDFNNEADTPDNFQSRRPNTSFCFLDIRSPGLGDTAMYLCATSRLLAGGQPDTQYFGPGTRLTVL.

This clonotype was detected only a few times. The chain is built from TRBV7-9 and TRBJ2-5; the match to TRBD1 covers 7 bases. V was clipped by 5 bases and J by 4 bases; unmatched bases: 10. CDR1 and CDR2 from the germline V gene are SEHNR and FQNEAQ (reference sequence). The CDR3 is 15 amino acids. In DNA, the CDR3 is TGTGCCAGCAGCCCCGGAGACAGGGCGGCAGAGACCCAGTACTTC. It is translated as CASSPGDRAAETQYF. The full variable domain, with the rest looked up from reference TRBV7-9 and TRBJ2-5, is DTGVSQNPRHKITKRGQNVTFRCDPISEHNRLYWYRQTLGQGPEFLTYFQNEAQLEKSRLLSDRFSAERPKGSFSTLEIQRTEQGDSAMYLCASSPGDRAAETQYFGPGTRLLVL.

This clonotype was found many times. The genes are TRBV7-2 and TRBJ2-6, with D tentatively TRBD2 (5 bases). The CDR3 length is 15 residues. Germline V gene sequence: CDR1 SGHTA, CDR2 FQGNSA. The ends were cut back, 2 bases at V and 1 base at J, with 6 bases in the middle. The CDR3 nucleotides are TGTGCCAGCAGCTTATCGGGGTCTGGGGCCAACGTCCTGACTTTC. It yields the protein CASSLSGSGANVLTF.

This clonotype was detected a few times. The J gene is TRBJ2-7, the V gene TRBV21-1; the D call of TRBD2 is as the table states it, not checked on the DNA. TRBV21-1 is classified as a pseudogene. The CDR3 length is 14 residues. CDR3 bases: TGTGCCAGCAGTACCGGGACTATGAGACGCGAGCAGTACTTC. Amino acid sequence: CASSTGTMRREQYF.

The chain employs TRBV28 and TRBJ1-1, with D perhaps TRBD1 (6 bases). V was trimmed by 5 bases and J by 0 bases, leaving 19 bases between them. Germline V lookup: CDR1 MDHEN, CDR2 SYDVKM. The CDR3 contains 17 residues. The CDR3 DNA sequence: TGTGCCAGCAGTGCCTCACTTGGGGGGCAGTTGAACACTGAAGCTTTCTTT. Translation gives CASSASLGGQLNTEAFF.

The chain joins TRBV5-1 to TRBJ2-7; D may be TRBD1 or TRBD2 (5 bases each). The CDR3 extends over 14 amino acids. V lost 6 bases, J lost 1 base, and 14 bases lay in between. Looked up from germline, CDR1 is SGHRS and CDR2 is YFSETQ. CDR3 sequence reads: CASNRRAGSYEQYF. The CDR3 region has the DNA TGCGCCAGCAACAGGCGGGCAGGGTCCTACGAGCAGTACTTC.

The chain has TRBV5-1 and TRBJ2-2, with TRBD1 as a possible D gene (6 bases). The CDR3 spans 14 residues. The V end lost 2 bases, the J end lost 5 bases, and 10 bases lay between the germline ends. The germline CDR1 and CDR2 sequences are SGHRS and YFSETQ. The CDR3 protein is CASSFYRDTGELFF. The CDR3 DNA reads TGCGCCAGCAGCTTTTACAGGGATACCGGGGAGCTGTTTTTT.

This chain joins TRBV11-2 and TRBJ2-2; D is possibly TRBD1 (6 bases). The CDR3 length is 16 residues. The V gene's germline CDR1 is SGHAT and CDR2 FQNNGV. V dropped 0 bases and J dropped 9 bases, with 17 bases sitting between them. This chain's CDR3 is CASSLEGDISNRELFF. Written as DNA, the CDR3 is TGTGCCAGCAGCTTAGAGGGGGACATCTCCAACCGGGAGCTGTTTTTT.

This clonotype has ten or more counts. V gene TRBV7-3 combines with J gene TRBJ2-3, with D possibly TRBD1 on 6 matching bases. The CDR3 runs to 14 residues. The germline V and J ends were trimmed by 5 bases and 0 bases, with 9 bases remaining between them. Germline V gene data show CDR1 as SGHTA and CDR2 as FQGTGA. The CDR3 region is CASSATGSTDTQYF. As DNA, the CDR3 is TGTGCCAGCAGCGCGACAGGTAGCACAGATACGCAGTATTTT. Combining the CDR3 with reference TRBV7-3 and TRBJ2-3 gives the whole variable domain GAGVSQTPSNKVTEKGKYVELRCDPISGHTALYWYRQSLGQGPEFLIYFQGTGAADDSGLPNDRFFAVRPEGSVSTLKIQRTERGDSAVYLCASSATGSTDTQYFGPGTRLTVL.

The CDR3 nucleotides read TGCAGTGCCCGGGACACGGGAGGCTATGGCTACACCTTC. It is translated as CSARDTGGYGYTF. The chain recombines TRBV20-1 with TRBJ1-2, with a tentative D call TRBD1 (6 bases). The CDR3 is made up of 13 amino acids. Germline CDR1 is DFQATT and CDR2 is SNEGSKA (reference sequence). Trimming shortened V by 6 bases and J by 4 bases, and 15 bases separated the two germline ends.

V is TRBV20-1 and J is TRBJ1-1; unclear D gene. Germline CDR1 DFQATT, CDR2 SNEGSKA (reference sequence). Trimming pared 3 bases from V and 3 bases from J, leaving 8 bases between. This CDR3 has 12 amino acids. The CDR3 protein is CSASGSYTEAFF. Here the CDR3 DNA reads TGCAGTGCTAGTGGGTCATACACTGAAGCTTTCTTT.

The chain carries TRBV23-1 and TRBJ2-5; either TRBD1 or TRBD2 may supply D (6 bases each). TRBV23-1 is marked as an open reading frame, function uncertain. The V end was cut by 8 bases, the J end by 5 bases, with 12 bases between. The CDR3 extends over 12 amino acids. In DNA, the CDR3 is TGCGCCAGCCGGAGGGGGGAGGAGACCCAGTACTTC. It translates to CASRRGEETQYF.

In its sample, this clonotype was seen many times. V is TRBV4-1 and J is TRBJ1-2; D gene unclear. The CDR3 is 15 residues long. The germline V gene encodes CDR1 MGHRA and CDR2 YSYEKL. V was shortened by 1 base and J by 3 bases, with 12 bases between the two germline ends. This CDR3 reads CASSQVLGLDYGYTF. The DNA for the CDR3 is TGCGCCAGCAGCCAAGTCCTGGGCTTAGACTATGGCTACACCTTC.

In its sample, this clonotype was seen a few times. This chain connects TRBV20-1 to TRBJ2-4, with TRBD1 identical over 7 bases. The length of the CDR3 is 18 residues. Germline loops: CDR1 DFQATT, CDR2 SNEGSKA (reference sequence). J was trimmed by 0 bases and V by 0 bases; bases with no gene match: 11. CDR3 nucleotides: TGCAGTGCTAGAGATCACAGGGGTAAAGGGGTAGCCAAAAACATTCAGTACTTC. This gives the protein CSARDHRGKGVAKNIQYF.